This TCR beta chain was obtained from a study of graft-versus-host responses after intestinal transplantation. Study-wide context: Multivisceral, liver-intestinal, or isolated intestinal transplants were received by the recipients. Once they had received anti-thymocyte globulin induction, all recipients took tacrolimus and steroids for approximately 3 years.

A word on this clone: Its target is unknown.

The study, taken as a whole, reports: When patients had graft-donor T cell macrochimerism, their allografts held high graft-versus-host to host-versus-graft clonal ratios.

Using immunoSEQ multiplex PCR, the repertoire was profiled, and TCRdb retains in-frame clones only, with some absent. The table has about 88,000 clones, around 90% seen once; the top ten hold roughly 0.31%. V lost 5 bases and J lost 3; bases outside the gene matches: 5. Germline assignment: CDR1 SNHLY and CDR2 FYNNEI. CDR3 length equals 15 residues. The gene calls are TRBV2 and TRBJ2-7; the match to TRBD2 covers 12 bases. This receptor was identified in a human donor who received an intestinal transplant. The sequencing here drew on unstimulated CD4+ T cells sorted from spleen or lymph node cells, taken before intestinal transplant. In DNA form, the CDR3 reads TGTGCCAGCAGTCCCTTGACTAGCGGGAGCTACGAGCAGTACTTC. Protein sequence: CASSPLTSGSYEQYF.